This paragraph reports one T cell receptor beta chain. The target antigen is unknown. TCRdb's copy holds only in-frame clones and misses some; the assay was immunoSEQ multiplex PCR. The sample records more than 150,000 clones, roughly nine tenths being singletons. This record comes from a study of T cell responses to AZD1222 COVID-19 vaccine. Study-wide findings and caveats: There were mostly white British donors and more females than males, and clonal diversity was possibly underestimated.

Germline assignment: CDR1 SGDLS and CDR2 YYNGEE. The CDR3 runs 14 residues. V lost 6 bases and J lost 1, with 12 bases in between. This sequence originates from an adult who had recovered from COVID-19. V is TRBV9 and J is TRBJ2-3; possible D gene TRBD2, 6 bases. The specimen was peripheral blood, collected after recovery from COVID-19. The CDR3 nucleotides read TGTGCCAGCACGTGGGGGGAGGGCACAGATACGCAGTATTTT. Encoded protein: CASTWGEGTDTQYF.